The source of this T cell receptor beta chain is a study of regulatory T cells in long-lasting Graves disease. Findings and limits, study-wide: A greater number of public clonotypes (around 3,000) was shared by persistent patients than by new patients (approximately 910). Thyroid tissue went unexamined; only peripheral blood was analyzed. The small sample size may have reduced accuracy.

Note on this clonotype: What it binds is unknown.

Libraries of TCR beta came from iRepertoire HTBI primers plus Arm-PCR of CDR3 regions. TCRdb analysed the multiplex PCR reads with MiXCR anew, one entry per CDR3 protein. The sample gives about 310,000 distinct CDR3 sequences, 20% to 25% of which show up once; roughly three fifths is in the top ten. The CDR3 totals 16 residues. Trimming removed 1 base from V and 1 base from J, with 8 bases in between. The germline gives CDR1 SGHTA, CDR2 FQGNSA. Noted time point: persistent/refractory GD, antithyroid drugs over 5 years with positive TRAb. PBMC-extracted RNA yielded the TCR library. Clinicians diagnosed Graves' disease using American Thyroid Association guidelines.

The source is a female donor with Graves disease. This chain connects TRBV7-2 to TRBJ2-6, with D possibly TRBD2 on 5 matching bases. Material: peripheral blood mononuclear cells (PBMCs), obtained when the disease was refractory, from a patient treated with antithyroid drugs. CDR3 sequence reads: CASSLGGQSGANVLTF. CDR3 in DNA: TGTGCCAGCAGCTTAGGAGGGCAGTCTGGGGCCAACGTCCTGACTTTC.